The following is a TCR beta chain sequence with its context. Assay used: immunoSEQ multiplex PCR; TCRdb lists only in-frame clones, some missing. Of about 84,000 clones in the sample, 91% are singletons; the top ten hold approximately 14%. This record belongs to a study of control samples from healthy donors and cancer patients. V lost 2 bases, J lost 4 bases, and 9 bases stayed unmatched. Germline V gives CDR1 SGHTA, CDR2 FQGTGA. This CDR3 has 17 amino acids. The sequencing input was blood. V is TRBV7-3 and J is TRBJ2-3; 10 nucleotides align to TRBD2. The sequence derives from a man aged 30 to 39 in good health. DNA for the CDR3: TGTGCCAGCAGCTTAGTAGCGGGAGGCTCCCTCGCAGATACGCAGTATTTT. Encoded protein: CASSLVAGGSLADTQYF.